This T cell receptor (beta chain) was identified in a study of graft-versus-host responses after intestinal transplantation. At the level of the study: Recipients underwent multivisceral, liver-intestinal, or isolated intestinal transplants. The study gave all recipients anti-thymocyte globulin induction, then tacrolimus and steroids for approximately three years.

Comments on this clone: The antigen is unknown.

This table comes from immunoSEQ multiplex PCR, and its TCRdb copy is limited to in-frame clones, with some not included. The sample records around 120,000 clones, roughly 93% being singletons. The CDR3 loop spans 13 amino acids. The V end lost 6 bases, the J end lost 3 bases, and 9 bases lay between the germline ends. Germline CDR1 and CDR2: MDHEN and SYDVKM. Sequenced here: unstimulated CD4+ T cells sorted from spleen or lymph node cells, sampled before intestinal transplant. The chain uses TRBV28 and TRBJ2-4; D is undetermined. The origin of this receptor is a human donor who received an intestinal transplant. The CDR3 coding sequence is TGTGCCAGCAGGGAAGGCGGCAAAAACATTCAGTACTTC. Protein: CASREGGKNIQYF.